The following is a TCR beta chain sequence with its context. Its specificity is unknown. One junction end does not reproduce the germline sequence, and a read error may be involved. The CDR3 is made up of 15 amino acids. From germline, CDR1 is KGHSH and CDR2 LQKENI. The use of a sample-barcoded 5' primer and a J-beta primer mix characterized a second PCR of roughly 6 to 12 cycles. Each of the cDNA molecules was tagged by a template-switch adaptor with 12 random nucleotides. TCRdb called the 5' RACE reads again in MiXCR, with one record for every CDR3 protein. The sample has some 700,000 distinct CDR3 sequences, 43% seen once; the top ten hold 20% to 25%. These data belong to a study of blood T cells in healthy people across ages. General study results and limits: Aged donors had fewer naive CD4+ cells and lower diversity than long-lived donors.

The chain carries TRBV18 and TRBJ2-7; 8 bases are shared with TRBD1. Material for sequencing was blood. This clonotype was sampled from a woman aged 60 to 75 in good health. The CDR3: CANSPTGQGLGEQYF. As DNA, the CDR3 is TGTGCCAACTCACCGACAGGACAGGGTTTAGGCGAGCAGTACTTC.